The present entry profiles one T cell receptor beta chain with its context. These data come from a study of cytomegalovirus exposure and HLA in healthy donors. Both 60 Vbeta primers and 13 Jbeta primers went into the PCR. Libraries were prepared by immunoSEQ multiplex PCR; TCRdb keeps only in-frame clonotypes and omits some of them. The sample carries about 140,000 clones, 75% to 80% recorded once. The clonotype was recovered from a man aged 30 to 45 in good health and CMV-seronegative. The sequencing sample was made of PBMCs.

The CDR3 DNA reads TGTGCCAGCAGCTCCAATGGCGGGGGTGGATCCACAGATACGCAGTATTTT. It translates to CASSSNGGGGSTDTQYF. The chain links TRBV7-3 to TRBJ2-3, with 7 bases aligning to TRBD2. The germline V gene encodes CDR1 SGHTA and CDR2 FQGTGA. CDR3 length: 17 amino acids. The V segment lost 4 bases and the J segment 2 bases; nucleotides outside the gene matches: 12.